The 10 T cell receptor beta chains listed next were all sequenced from one sample in a study of T cell changes during pregnancy in multiple sclerosis (dated by TCRdb to between 2018 and 2021). Libraries were made using the immunoSEQ multiplex PCR assay. Sourced from immuneACCESS, this table was stored by TCRdb with only in-frame sequences that have V and J called. A share of the clones is absent; for the studies checked, an unresolved V gene accounts for under half, and the remainder has no known explanation. The sample contains 93,000 or so clones, approximately 89% of them found a single time. Jointly, the top ten make up 0.9% to 0.95% of the sample. This material consisted of peripheral blood, taken before pregnancy. These receptors originate from a female donor with multiple sclerosis, enrolled in a pregnancy study.

The chain combines TRBV30 with TRBJ1-1; 7 bases are a match to TRBD1. V lost 1 base and J lost 4; bases outside the gene matches: 6. The CDR3 spans 14 residues. Germline values: CDR1 GTSNPN, CDR2 SVGIG (reference sequence). CDR3 nucleotide sequence: TGTGCCTGGAGTGCCGACAGGGCCAGCACTGAAGCTTTCTTT. Translating gives CAWSADRASTEAFF.

The chain has TRBV9 and TRBJ2-2; TRBD2 matches at 7 bases. Germline-derived CDR1 and CDR2 are SGDLS and YYNGEE. This CDR3 contains 15 residues. J gave up 13 bases and V 3 bases, and 15 bases lay outside the gene matches. CDR3 amino acids: CASSERPGRLGLLFF. The CDR3 nucleotides read TGTGCCAGCAGCGAAAGACCCGGGAGGCTCGGTCTGCTGTTTTTT. The full variable domain, rest sourced from reference TRBV9 and TRBJ2-2, is DSGVTQTPKHLITATGQRVTLRCSPRSGDLSVYWYQQSLDQGLQFLIQYYNGEERAKGNILERFSAQQFPDLHSELNLSSLELGDSALYFCASSERPGRLGLLFFGEGSRLTVL.

This sequence joins TRBV6-5 and TRBJ2-1, with 7 bases fitting TRBD2. In germline, CDR1 is MNHEY, CDR2 SVGAGI. J gave up 4 bases and V 0 bases, and 3 bases lay outside the gene matches. The CDR3 is 15 residues long. CDR3 in DNA: TGTGCCAGCAGTTACTCGCGCGGGAGTTACAATGAGCAGTTCTTC. Translation gives CASSYSRGSYNEQFF.

The rearrangement links TRBV29-1 to TRBJ2-7; D is undetermined. V lost 5 bases and J lost 3, with 14 bases in between. The CDR3 contains 13 residues. Germline V lookup: CDR1 SQVTM, CDR2 ANQGSEA. In nucleotides, the CDR3 is TGCAGCGTTTGTACGGTCAATAGCTACGAGCAGTACTTC. Residues: CSVCTVNSYEQYF.

CDR3 sequence reads: CASSSGAGGKQFF. CDR3 DNA: TGTGCCAGCAGTTCCGGTGCGGGTGGGAAGCAGTTCTTC. This rearrangement joins TRBV27 to TRBJ2-1; TRBD2 might be the D (5 bases). CDR1 is MNHEY, CDR2 SMNVEV, per germline (reference sequence). Trimming took off 4 bases at V and 11 bases at J, with 15 bases between the two ends. CDR3 size: 13 residues.

The chain combines TRBV30 with TRBJ1-1, with TRBD1 as a possible D gene (5 bases). The ends were cut back, 0 bases at V and 0 bases at J, with 11 bases in the middle. CDR3 length equals 15 residues. The germline V gene encodes CDR1 GTSNPN and CDR2 SVGIG (reference sequence). CDR3 sequence: CAWSVRAGLNTEAFF. CDR3 sequence (DNA): TGTGCCTGGAGTGTAAGGGCAGGGCTGAACACTGAAGCTTTCTTT. Complete variable domain (other parts from reference TRBV30 and TRBJ1-1): SQTIHQWPATLVQPVGSPLSLECTVEGTSNPNLYWYRQAAGRGLQLLFYSVGIGQISSEVPQNLSASRPQDRQFILSSKKLLLSDSGFYLCAWSVRAGLNTEAFFGQGTRLTVV.

The V and J genes are TRBV30 and TRBJ2-5; 7 bases are a match to TRBD2. V lost 0 bases, J lost 7 bases, and 5 bases stayed unmatched. CDR3 length equals 13 residues. Per germline, CDR1 GTSNPN and CDR2 SVGIG (reference sequence). CDR3 sequence: CAWSVGPGGTQYF. The CDR3 DNA follows: TGTGCCTGGAGTGTAGGGCCGGGGGGGACCCAGTACTTC.

This clone was detected a few times. The rearrangement links TRBV4-1 to TRBJ1-4; 9 nucleotides line up with TRBD1. The CDR3 is 17 residues long. V lost 0 bases to trimming and J lost 8 bases; unmatched junction nucleotides: 10. From germline, CDR1 is MGHRA and CDR2 YSYEKL. The CDR3 loop reads CASSQEVATGGREKLFF. The CDR3 nucleotides read TGCGCCAGCAGCCAAGAGGTTGCCACAGGGGGCCGAGAAAAACTGTTTTTT.

The V and J genes are TRBV27 and TRBJ2-7; 8 nucleotides agree with TRBD2. The CDR3 totals 15 residues. V was pared by 0 bases and J by 6 bases, with 7 bases of the junction left unmatched. From germline, CDR1 is MNHEY and CDR2 SMNVEV (reference sequence). The CDR3 DNA reads TGTGCCAGCAGTTTATCCCCGGGACTAGTTTTCGAGCAGTACTTC. Its protein is CASSLSPGLVFEQYF.

This clone was picked up one time. The chain uses TRBV5-5 and TRBJ1-5, with D perhaps TRBD1 (5 bases). The CDR3 is 15 residues long. Germline CDR1 reads SGHKS; CDR2 reads YYEKEE (reference sequence). The V gene lost 1 base and the J gene lost 7 bases, with 15 bases spanning the gap. The CDR3 DNA reads as TGTGCCAGCAGCTTGTTTCAGGGTGTGGGCCAGCCCCAGCATTTT. Its protein product is CASSLFQGVGQPQHF.